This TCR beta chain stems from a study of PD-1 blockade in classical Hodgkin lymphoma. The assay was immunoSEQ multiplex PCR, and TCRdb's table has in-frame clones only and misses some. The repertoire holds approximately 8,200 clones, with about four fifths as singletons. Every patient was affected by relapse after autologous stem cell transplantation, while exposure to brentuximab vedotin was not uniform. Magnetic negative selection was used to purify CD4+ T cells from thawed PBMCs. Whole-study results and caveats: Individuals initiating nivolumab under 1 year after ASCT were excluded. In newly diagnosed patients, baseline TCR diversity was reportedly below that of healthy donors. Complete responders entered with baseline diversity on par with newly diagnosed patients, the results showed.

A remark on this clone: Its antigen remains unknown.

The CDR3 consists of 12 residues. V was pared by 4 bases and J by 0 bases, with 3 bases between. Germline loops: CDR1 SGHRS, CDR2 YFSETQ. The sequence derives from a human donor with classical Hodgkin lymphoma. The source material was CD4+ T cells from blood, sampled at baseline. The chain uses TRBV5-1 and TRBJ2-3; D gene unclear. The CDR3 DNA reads TGCGCCAGCAGCATAAGCACAGATACGCAGTATTTT. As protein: CASSISTDTQYF.